The 30 T cell receptor beta chains presented below share a single source sample, sequenced in a study of T cells in women clearing cervical HPV infection. Assay used: immunoSEQ multiplex PCR; TCRdb lists only in-frame clones, some missing. The repertoire table contains 20,000 to 25,000 clones. The sample taken for sequencing was blood buffy coat. The source is a woman between 18 and 70 years old with a cervical HPV16 infection that either progressed to CIN3+ or cleared (not recorded which).

With regard to this clone: Sequencing ends 3 residues short of the CDR3 end; the germline J gene provides the rest. The chain uses TRBV7-9 and TRBJ1-2; D might be TRBD1 (5 bases). This CDR3 spans 14 amino acids. Germline V gene data show CDR1 as SEHNR and CDR2 as FQNEAQ (reference sequence). Incomplete CDR3 DNA: TGTGCCAGCAGCCTAGGAGGGGCGAGCTACGAC. Encoded protein: CASSLGGASYD. The CDR3 in its entirety is CASSLGGASYDYTF.

For this clone: Read coverage stops 3 residues before the CDR3 terminus; the germline J gene supplies the remainder. The V gene is TRBV7-3, the J gene TRBJ2-5; 14 bases align to TRBD2. This CDR3 is built from 16 residues. Looked up from germline, CDR1 is SGHTA and CDR2 is FQGTGA. V shed 5 bases and J 1 base; nucleotides not matched to a gene: 3. Partial CDR3 DNA: TGTGCCAGCAGCCCCGGACTAGCGGGGGGCCAAGAGACC. Its protein is CASSPGLAGGQET. The CDR3 as a whole reads CASSPGLAGGQETQYF.

With regard to this clone: The sequenced fragment ends 3 residues before the CDR3 boundary, so the rest is inferred from the germline J gene. V usage is TRBV2 and J usage is TRBJ1-3, with 8 bases that match TRBD1. CDR1 is SNHLY, CDR2 FYNNEI, per germline. V shed 6 bases, J shed 3 bases, and the junction held 4 bases outside the gene matches. There are 14 residues in the CDR3. Partial CDR3 DNA: TGTGCCAGCAGCGCCGGACAGGGTGGAAACACC. It translates to CASSAGQGGNT. The whole CDR3 sequence is CASSAGQGGNTIYF. The variable domain in full, with the rest retrieved from reference TRBV2 and TRBJ1-3, is EPEVTQTPSHQVTQMGQEVILRCVPISNHLYFYWYRQILGQKVEFLVSFYNNEISEKSEIFDDQFSVERPDGSNFTLKIRSTKLEDSAMYFCASSAGQGGNTIYFGEGSWLTVV.

Note on this clone: The CDR3 end is not reached by the read, which stops 3 residues before it; the germline J gene fills it in. The chain has TRBV28 and TRBJ1-4, with D possibly TRBD1 on 5 matching bases. This CDR3 is 15 amino acids long. Deletions cut 4 bases from V and 3 bases from J, with 12 bases between. Germline V gene data show CDR1 as MDHEN and CDR2 as SYDVKM. The CDR3 spells CASSYLTEANEKLFF. The covered CDR3 bases are TGTGCCAGCAGTTACCTGACAGAAGCTAATGAAAAA.

On this clone: The read terminates 3 residues before the CDR3 end, so the remaining end is supplied by the germline J gene. The chain links TRBV5-1 to TRBJ1-6, with TRBD1 identical over 9 bases. Germline CDR1 reads SGHRS; CDR2 reads YFSETQ. V dropped 4 bases and J dropped 8; count of bases not matched to a gene: 10. This CDR3 contains 16 residues. The CDR3 sequence: CASSPGVGQGDSPLHF. CDR3 DNA, as far as it was read: TGCGCCAGCAGCCCAGGGGTGGGACAGGGTGATTCACCC.

Regarding this clone: Sequencing ends 3 residues short of the CDR3 end; the germline J gene provides the rest. V usage is TRBV5-1 and J usage is TRBJ2-3, with 10 nucleotides matching TRBD2. The CDR3 is 17 residues long. Losses at the gene ends were 1 base for V and 0 bases for J; bases not matched to a gene: 5. Germline V CDR1 and CDR2: SGHRS, YFSETQ. The DNA read from the CDR3 is TGCGCCAGCAGCTTGAGTCCTAGCGGGAGCAGCACAGATACG. Encoded protein: CASSLSPSGSSTDT. The whole CDR3 sequence is CASSLSPSGSSTDTQYF.

In the case of this clone: Read coverage stops 3 residues before the CDR3 terminus; the germline J gene supplies the remainder. The chain joins TRBV5-1 to TRBJ1-6, with TRBD1 matching over 10 bases. The CDR3 is made up of 16 amino acids. Per germline, CDR1 SGHRS and CDR2 YFSETQ. Germline trimming cut 4 bases from V and 5 bases from J; bases unmatched to any gene: 6. The CDR3 bases that were read are TGCGCCAGCAGCCTCGGACAGGGGGGGAATAATTCACCC. Its translation: CASSLGQGGNNSP. The entire CDR3 protein is CASSLGQGGNNSPLHF. Full variable domain (outside the CDR3, taken from reference TRBV5-1 and TRBJ1-6): KAGVTQTPRYLIKTRGQQVTLSCSPISGHRSVSWYQQTPGQGLQFLFEYFSETQRNKGNFPGRFSGRQFSNSRSEMNVSTLELGDSALYLCASSLGQGGNNSPLHFGNGTRLTVT.

In regard to this clone: The CDR3 end lies 3 residues beyond the end of the read and is filled in from the germline J gene. The chain employs TRBV6-4 and TRBJ2-7; weak D call: TRBD2 (5 bases). The CDR3 runs to 15 residues. Germline CDR1 reads MRHNA; CDR2 reads SNTAGT. With 2 bases removed from V and 3 bases from J, the gap between germline ends came to 14 bases. CDR3 loop: CASSDRAGILYEQYF. The sequenced CDR3 bases are TGTGCCAGCAGTGACAGGGCGGGTATTCTCTACGAG.

In regard to this clone: The sequenced fragment ends 3 residues before the CDR3 boundary, so the rest is inferred from the germline J gene. This chain joins TRBV7-8 and TRBJ2-7; 8 bases are shared with TRBD1. CDR3 length: 15 residues. The V gene end was trimmed by 5 bases and the J gene end by 4 bases; junction bases not matched to a gene: 10. Germline V gives CDR1 SGHVS, CDR2 FQNEAQ. The CDR3 DNA, read in part, is TGTGCCAGCAGCCAATTACCCAGGGGGCAGTACGAG. Protein sequence: CASSQLPRGQYE. The whole CDR3 sequence is CASSQLPRGQYEQYF.

Of note for this clone: The sequenced fragment ends 3 residues before the CDR3 boundary, so the rest is inferred from the germline J gene. The chain uses TRBV2 and TRBJ2-3, with 8 bases lining up with TRBD2. The CDR3 is 14 amino acids. Unmatched junction bases numbered 4, after V lost 8 bases and J lost 0 bases. Germline V gene data show CDR1 as SNHLY and CDR2 as FYNNEI. This CDR3 is CASVSGISTDTQYF. The DNA read from the CDR3 is TGTGCCAGCGTTAGCGGGATAAGCACAGATACG. Full variable domain (outside the CDR3, taken from reference TRBV2 and TRBJ2-3): EPEVTQTPSHQVTQMGQEVILRCVPISNHLYFYWYRQILGQKVEFLVSFYNNEISEKSEIFDDQFSVERPDGSNFTLKIRSTKLEDSAMYFCASVSGISTDTQYFGPGTRLTVL.

Regarding this clone: The read stops 3 residues short of the end of the CDR3; the missing end is completed from the germline J gene. V usage is TRBV5-1 and J usage is TRBJ1-2, with D perhaps matching TRBD1 (5 bases). CDR1 and CDR2 (germline): SGHRS, YFSETQ. The CDR3 spans 15 residues. Trimming pared 4 bases from V and 4 bases from J, leaving 17 bases between. Incomplete CDR3 DNA: TGCGCCAGCAGCCCGGGGGAGAGGTGGAGCTATGGC. As protein: CASSPGERWSYG. The entire CDR3 protein is CASSPGERWSYGYTF.

Comments on this clone: The sequenced fragment ends 3 residues before the CDR3 boundary, so the rest is inferred from the germline J gene. The rearrangement joins TRBV2 to TRBJ1-1; 7 positions agree with TRBD1. Germline CDR1 and CDR2: SNHLY and FYNNEI. The V gene end was trimmed by 4 bases and the J gene end by 3 bases; junction bases not matched to a gene: 5. CDR3 length: 14 amino acids. CDR3 residues: CASSATGDHTEAFF. CDR3 DNA, as far as it was read: TGTGCCAGCAGTGCCACAGGGGACCACACTGAA.

For this clone: The read ends 3 residues early relative to the CDR3; the germline J gene fills the gap. V usage is TRBV20-1 and J usage is TRBJ2-3; no reliable D call. The CDR3 totals 14 residues. Germline CDR1 is DFQATT and CDR2 is SNEGSKA (reference sequence). This CDR3 reads CSARDGSSQETQYF. The covered CDR3 bases are TGCAGTGCTAGAGATGGGTCTAGTCAAGAGACG.

Notes on this clone: The read terminates 3 residues before the CDR3 end, so the remaining end is supplied by the germline J gene. This rearrangement joins TRBV7-9 to TRBJ1-3; weak D call: TRBD1 (6 bases). The CDR3 covers 14 residues. Germline V lookup: CDR1 SEHNR, CDR2 FQNEAQ (reference sequence). V lost 11 bases and J lost 0, with 14 bases in between. The CDR3 DNA, read in part, is TGTGCCCTCAGGGGCCCGAGCTCTGGAAACACC. Protein: CALRGPSSGNT. The whole CDR3 sequence reads CALRGPSSGNTIYF.

This chain's CDR3 is CASSWGRGLEQYF. The sequenced part of the CDR3 DNA is TGTGCCAGCAGTTGGGGCAGGGGGCTCGAG. The rearrangement joins TRBV27 to TRBJ2-7, with 8 bases lining up with TRBD1. The CDR3 end lies 3 residues beyond the end of the read and is filled in from the germline J gene. There are 13 residues in the CDR3. Per germline, CDR1 MNHEY and CDR2 SMNVEV (reference sequence). With 4 bases clipped from V and 6 bases from J, the junction kept 5 bases outside the gene matches.

Turning to this clone: The read finishes 3 residues shy of the CDR3 end, and the germline J gene is used to complete it. The chain joins TRBV20-1 to TRBJ2-7, with TRBD2 matching over 9 bases. Germline V gene sequence: CDR1 DFQATT, CDR2 SNEGSKA (reference sequence). The CDR3 consists of 13 residues. V lost 3 bases and J lost 4; bases outside the gene matches: 4. This CDR3 reads CSASRLAGYEQYF. Partial CDR3 DNA: TGCAGTGCTAGTCGTCTAGCGGGGTACGAG.

Notes on this clone: The CDR3 is cut off 3 residues early in the read; its end comes from the germline J gene. The chain couples TRBV29-1 to TRBJ2-3, with 7 bases fitting TRBD2. V lost 4 bases and J lost 2; bases outside the gene matches: 6. The germline CDR1 and CDR2 sequences are SQVTM and ANQGSEA. The CDR3 sequence is 14 residues long. The sequenced CDR3 bases are TGCAGCGTTGTGAGCGGGATAGTCACAGATACG. Translated: CSVVSGIVTDT. The full CDR3 protein reads CSVVSGIVTDTQYF.

About this clone itself: The observed sequence ends 3 residues before the CDR3 terminus, with the missing tail filled in from the germline J gene. The chain recombines TRBV18 with TRBJ1-1; 7 positions agree with TRBD1. V lost 1 base to trimming and J lost 0 bases; unmatched junction nucleotides: 2. Germline assignment: CDR1 KGHSH and CDR2 LQKENI. The CDR3 totals 15 residues. The chain's CDR3 is CASSPQQGVNTEAFF. CDR3 DNA, as far as it was read: TGTGCCAGCTCACCACAGCAGGGGGTGAACACTGAA.

As for this clone: The sequence runs out 3 residues before the end of the CDR3; the remainder is reconstructed from the germline J gene. The rearrangement uses TRBV29-1 and TRBJ1-1, with 9 nucleotides matching TRBD1. With 7 bases clipped from V and 4 bases from J, the junction kept 4 bases outside the gene matches. The CDR3 covers 12 residues. Germline V gene sequence: CDR1 SQVTM, CDR2 ANQGSEA. The sequenced part of the CDR3 DNA is TGCAGCGCTGCGACAGGGGGCACTGAA. This sequence encodes CSAATGGTE. The entire CDR3 is CSAATGGTEAFF.

For this clone: The read ends 3 residues early relative to the CDR3; the germline J gene fills the gap. V usage is TRBV4-1 and J usage is TRBJ1-1, with D maybe TRBD1 (5 bases). The V and J ends lost 4 bases and 5 bases respectively, with 17 bases between them. The CDR3 has 15 amino acids. Per the germline V gene, CDR1 is MGHRA and CDR2 is YSYEKL. The CDR3 sequence is CASSLLTYEGTEAFF. CDR3 bases read: TGCGCCAGCAGCCTTCTGACGTACGAGGGGACTGAA.

Of note for this clone: The read ends 3 residues shy of where the CDR3 ends; the end is completed using the germline J gene. The V gene is TRBV12-3 or TRBV12-4, the J gene TRBJ1-2, with D unresolved. V was cut by 4 bases and J by 7 bases, with 10 bases left in between. There are 12 residues in the CDR3. Here the CDR3 reads CASSSRRVGYTF. CDR3 bases read: TGTGCCAGCAGTTCTAGACGGGTTGGC.

As concerns this clone: The read ends 3 residues early relative to the CDR3; the germline J gene fills the gap. This chain uses TRBV5-1 with TRBJ2-5; D possibly corresponds to TRBD2 (6 bases). This CDR3 has 13 residues. Trimming left V 4 bases short and J 5 bases short, with 12 bases between. Germline lookup yields CDR1 SGHRS and CDR2 YFSETQ. The CDR3 DNA, read in part, is TGCGCCAGCAGCGGAGGGTTTTCGGAGACC. It translates to CASSGGFSET. The CDR3 reads in full as CASSGGFSETQYF.

With regard to this clone: The read gets to within 3 residues of the CDR3 end, and the germline J gene fills in the rest. This sequence joins TRBV7-2 and TRBJ2-3; maybe TRBD2 (5 bases). The V gene lost 2 bases and the J gene lost 6 bases, with 9 bases spanning the gap. Germline values: CDR1 SGHTA, CDR2 FQGNSA. This CDR3 spans 13 amino acids. The DNA read from the CDR3 is TGTGCCAGCAGCTTACCCGGGGTGGATACG. This gives the protein CASSLPGVDT. The full CDR3 protein is CASSLPGVDTQYF.

As to this clone: The CDR3 extends 3 residues past the end of the read, so its final part is completed from the germline J gene. This chain uses TRBV11-2 with TRBJ1-2, with TRBD1 matching over 7 bases. The CDR3 is 15 amino acids. The V gene's germline CDR1 is SGHAT and CDR2 FQNNGV. This CDR3 is CASSLLGQPYYDYTF. CDR3 bases read: TGTGCCAGCAGCTTACTGGGACAGCCATACTACGAC.

On this clone itself: The read stops 3 residues short of the end of the CDR3; the missing end is completed from the germline J gene. The chain carries TRBV2 and TRBJ2-1, with TRBD2 matching over 9 bases. This CDR3 is built from 14 residues. The germline V gene has CDR1 SNHLY and CDR2 FYNNEI. V gave up 6 bases and J gave up 9 bases; unmatched junction bases: 9. The sequenced CDR3 bases are TGTGCCAGCAGAAATCCGGGACTAGCCCGTGAG. It encodes CASRNPGLARE. The complete CDR3 protein is CASRNPGLAREQFF.

Remarks on this clone: The read falls 3 residues short of the CDR3 end, and the missing part is taken from the germline J gene. The rearrangement joins TRBV20-1 to TRBJ1-4, with D tentatively TRBD1 (6 bases). This CDR3 region has 15 residues. Germline V CDR1 and CDR2: DFQATT, SNEGSKA (reference sequence). V was shortened by 6 bases and J by 0 bases, with 14 bases between the two germline ends. CDR3 amino acids: CSAPRTAPTNEKLFF. The part of the CDR3 DNA that was read is TGCAGTGCCCCGAGGACAGCCCCAACTAATGAAAAA.

As regards this clone: The read terminates 3 residues before the CDR3 end, so the remaining end is supplied by the germline J gene. The gene calls are TRBV5-6 and TRBJ1-2, with D perhaps TRBD1 (6 bases). The CDR3 contains 15 residues. The germline gives CDR1 SGHDT, CDR2 YYEEEE. With 0 bases removed from V and 3 bases from J, the gap between germline ends came to 12 bases. Partial CDR3 DNA: TGTGCCAGCAGCTTGGGACCGGGACATGACTATGGC. Encoded protein: CASSLGPGHDYG. The full-length CDR3 reads as CASSLGPGHDYGYTF.

As regards this clone: The CDR3 is cut off 3 residues early in the read; its end comes from the germline J gene. The chain employs TRBV29-1 and TRBJ2-7; D perhaps matches TRBD2 (7 bases). Trimming took off 3 bases at V and 6 bases at J, with 18 bases between the two ends. CDR1 and CDR2 (germline): SQVTM, ANQGSEA. The CDR3 is 14 amino acids. The CDR3 bases that were read are TGCAGCGTTGAGACTGCGGGGGCGTCTTTCGAG. This gives the protein CSVETAGASFE. The CDR3, in full, reads CSVETAGASFEQYF.

Notes on this clone: The read is 3 residues too short to cover the CDR3 end, so that end is filled in from the germline J gene. The chain uses TRBV5-1 and TRBJ2-3; tentatively, D is TRBD1 (5 bases). Germline V lookup: CDR1 SGHRS, CDR2 YFSETQ. The CDR3 totals 13 residues. CDR3: CASSLGGNQPQYF. The CDR3 DNA, read in part, is TGCGCCAGCAGCTTGGGGGGCAATCAGCCG.

Concerning this clone itself: The read ends 3 residues shy of where the CDR3 ends; the end is completed using the germline J gene. J is TRBJ2-7 and V is TRBV18, with 8 bases aligning to TRBD1. CDR3 size: 12 residues. Trimming cost V 8 bases and J 6 bases; bases outside gene matches: 6. Germline V lookup: CDR1 KGHSH, CDR2 LQKENI. The sequenced part of the CDR3 DNA is TGTGCCAGCCAAGGACAGGGCGGCGAG. Encoded protein: CASQGQGGE. The CDR3 in full is CASQGQGGEQYF.